The next 23 T cell receptor beta chains were all read from a single sample in a study of OX40 agonist ivuxolimab in advanced cancers. The method behind the library was the immunoSEQ multiplex PCR assay. As stored in TCRdb, this immuneACCESS dataset retains in-frame rearrangements with V and J assigned. A fraction of the clones does not appear; measured against another copy, unresolved V genes explain less than half of the discrepancy, and the remainder lacks a known reason. The sample contains 48,000 or so clones, about 88% of them found a single time. The leading ten clones occupy approximately 2% of the sample. The sample consisted of CD4+ or CD8+ T cells sorted from blood, taken in a trial of the OX40 agonist ivuxolimab. The source of these receptors is an adult with an advanced solid tumor such as melanoma, head and neck, liver or kidney cancer.

V is TRBV9 and J is TRBJ1-2, with D possibly TRBD1 on 6 matching bases. The germline V gene has CDR1 SGDLS and CDR2 YYNGEE. This CDR3 region has 13 residues. Trimming cost V 4 bases and J 11 bases, with 18 bases left between them. The CDR3: CASSSNNRVSYTF. The CDR3 region has the DNA TGTGCCAGCAGCTCGAATAACAGGGTTAGTTACACCTTC.

This clone was detected a few times. V gene TRBV7-9 combines with J gene TRBJ1-2, with 8 nucleotides matching TRBD1. Germline V gene sequence: CDR1 SEHNR, CDR2 FQNEAQ (reference sequence). The CDR3 totals 16 residues. The V segment lost 5 bases and the J segment 7 bases; nucleotides outside the gene matches: 15. CDR3: CASSPTEDRVGGGYTF. The CDR3 DNA follows: TGTGCCAGCAGCCCGACTGAGGACAGGGTCGGAGGTGGCTACACCTTC.

This rearrangement joins TRBV15 to TRBJ2-7, with 11 positions matching TRBD2. The CDR3 covers 17 residues. Germline values: CDR1 LNHNV, CDR2 YYDKDF (reference sequence). V shed 1 base and J 4 bases; nucleotides not matched to a gene: 9. The CDR3 bases are TGTGCCACCAGCAGAGTCCTCACCGGGACTAGCGGTTACGAGCAGTACTTC. This sequence encodes CATSRVLTGTSGYEQYF.

This clone was counted a single time. The V gene is TRBV6-5, the J gene TRBJ2-1; D ambiguous. Per the germline V gene, CDR1 is MNHEY and CDR2 is SVGAGI. The germline V and J ends were trimmed by 0 bases and 5 bases, with 5 bases remaining between them. The CDR3 runs 13 residues. DNA for the CDR3: TGTGCCAGCAGTTACTCTAGGGACAATGAGCAGTTCTTC. Amino acids: CASSYSRDNEQFF.

V and J are TRBV5-4 and TRBJ2-1; D is possibly TRBD2 (5 bases). Germline V CDR1 and CDR2: SGHNT, YYREEE (reference sequence). Trimming removed 6 bases at V and 0 bases at J, with 10 bases between. The CDR3 loop spans 14 amino acids. The CDR3: CASNRGSSYNEQFF. The CDR3 nucleotides are TGTGCCAGCAACCGGGGTAGCTCCTACAATGAGCAGTTCTTC. The variable domain in full, completed from reference TRBV5-4 and TRBJ2-1, reads ETGVTQSPTHLIKTRGQQVTLRCSSQSGHNTVSWYQQALGQGPQFIFQYYREEENGRGNFPPRFSGLQFPNYSSELNVNALELDDSALYLCASNRGSSYNEQFFGPGTRLTVL.

V and J are TRBV11-3 and TRBJ2-1; TRBD1 aligns across 9 bases. With V trimmed by 8 bases and J by 9 bases, 2 bases remained unmatched. There are 11 residues in the CDR3. Looked up from germline, CDR1 is SGHNT and CDR2 is YENEEA. CDR3 amino acids: CASGQGSEQFF. The CDR3 nucleotides are TGTGCCAGCGGACAGGGGAGTGAGCAGTTCTTC. The full variable domain, its missing parts supplied by reference TRBV11-3 and TRBJ2-1, is EAGVVQSPRYKIIEKKQPVAFWCNPISGHNTLYWYLQNLGQGPELLIRYENEEAVDDSQLPKDRFSAERLKGVDSTLKIQPAELGDSAVYLCASGQGSEQFFGPGTRLTVL.

This clone has only one observation. One junction end disagrees with the germline gene, perhaps due to a read error. The gene calls are TRBV4-2 and TRBJ2-7; 8 bases agree with TRBD2. Germline CDR1 reads LGHNA; CDR2 reads YNFKEQ. The CDR3 is 16 amino acids. CDR3 sequence reads: CASSQDWTSLSCEQYF. CDR3 sequence (DNA): TGTGCCAGCAGCCAGGACTGGACTAGCCTCTCCTGCGAGCAGTACTTC.

This chain joins TRBV10-3 and TRBJ2-7, with TRBD1 identical over 8 bases. The CDR3 has 16 residues. The trim removed 2 bases at V and 6 bases at J, leaving 12 bases unmatched. CDR1 and CDR2 (germline): ENHRY, SYGVKD. The CDR3: CAISERTGTGVVEQYF. CDR3 DNA sequence: TGTGCCATCAGTGAGCGTACCGGGACAGGAGTAGTCGAGCAGTACTTC.

The CDR3 region is CAIRLQGRADEQYF. The CDR3 DNA reads TGTGCCATCAGATTACAGGGGAGGGCGGACGAGCAGTACTTC. The V call is TRBV10-3, the J call TRBJ2-7, with D perhaps being TRBD1 or TRBD2 (7 bases each). The CDR3 totals 14 residues. The V end was cut by 6 bases, the J end by 5 bases, with 17 bases between. Germline V gene lookup returns CDR1 ENHRY and CDR2 SYGVKD.

The J gene is TRBJ2-3, the V gene TRBV11-3, with 8 positions matching TRBD2. The ends lost 0 bases at V and 1 base at J; junction bases unmatched: 6. Germline V gene data show CDR1 as SGHNT and CDR2 as YENEEA. This CDR3 comprises 17 residues. CDR3 amino acids: CASSLDSAGARTDTQYF. The CDR3 nucleotides are TGTGCCAGCAGCTTAGACTCAGCGGGGGCACGCACAGATACGCAGTATTTT.

The chain has TRBV7-3 and TRBJ2-7; a possible D gene is TRBD2 (5 bases). This CDR3 is 16 amino acids long. Trimming took off 5 bases at V and 4 bases at J, with 21 bases between the two ends. Germline CDR1 reads SGHTA; CDR2 reads FQGTGA. CDR3 in amino acids: CASSLSAGDRGYEQYF. The CDR3 DNA is TGTGCCAGCAGCCTTTCGGCGGGTGATCGAGGTTACGAGCAGTACTTC.

A remark on this clone: Other DNA sequences from this sample encode an identical CDR3 as well. The chain combines TRBV4-3 with TRBJ2-1; D may correspond to TRBD1 or TRBD2 (5 bases each). V was cut by 0 bases and J by 2 bases, with 11 bases left in between. In germline, CDR1 is LGHNA, CDR2 YSLEER. The CDR3 runs 16 residues. This CDR3 reads CASSQEARGPYNEQFF. Here the CDR3 DNA reads TGCGCCAGCAGCCAAGAAGCAAGGGGACCCTACAATGAGCAGTTCTTC.

The chain carries TRBV5-1 and TRBJ2-3, with TRBD1 as a possible D gene (7 bases). V was pared by 0 bases and J by 5 bases, with 10 bases between. There are 14 residues in the CDR3. Germline V gives CDR1 SGHRS, CDR2 YFSETQ. Here the CDR3 DNA reads TGCGCCAGCAGCTTGGGACAGGGAGGAGATACGCAGTATTTT. Translation: CASSLGQGGDTQYF.

The gene calls are TRBV23-1 and TRBJ1-2; D remains unclear. TRBV23-1 is treated as an ORF (open reading frame) with a function not yet certain. The germline V and J ends were trimmed by 2 bases and 6 bases, with 4 bases remaining between them. The length of the CDR3 is 11 residues. The CDR3 loop is CASSQEDGYTF. As DNA, the CDR3 is TGCGCCAGCAGTCAAGAGGATGGCTACACCTTC.

The chain recombines TRBV6-5 with TRBJ1-2; TRBD1 matches 10 bases. The length of the CDR3 is 13 residues. With V trimmed by 8 bases and J by 4 bases, 4 bases remained unmatched. Per germline, CDR1 MNHEY and CDR2 SVGAGI. This chain's CDR3 is CASGTGVSYGYTF. The DNA for the CDR3 is TGTGCCAGCGGGACAGGGGTTAGCTATGGCTACACCTTC.

The J gene is TRBJ2-1, the V gene TRBV19; tentative D call: TRBD1 (5 bases). The V gene's germline CDR1 is LNHDA and CDR2 SQIVND (reference sequence). Trimming shortened V by 5 bases and J by 6 bases, and 14 bases separated the two germline ends. The CDR3 length is 14 residues. This CDR3 is CASSRDTGSNEQFF. Written as DNA, the CDR3 is TGTGCCAGTAGTCGCGACACAGGTTCCAATGAGCAGTTCTTC.

This clone was seen a few times. The rearrangement links TRBV7-9 to TRBJ2-5; D gene ambiguous. This CDR3 comprises 15 residues. Deletions cut 2 bases from V and 1 base from J, with 11 bases between. Germline V gene data show CDR1 as SEHNR and CDR2 as FQNEAQ (reference sequence). The CDR3 region is CASSLSSRPQETQYF. The CDR3 DNA reads as TGTGCCAGCAGCTTAAGTTCCCGACCCCAAGAGACCCAGTACTTC.

This chain links TRBV6-5 with TRBJ1-1; perhaps TRBD1 as D (5 bases). Germline CDR1 is MNHEY and CDR2 is SVGAGI. This CDR3 region has 13 residues. Trimming cost V 2 bases and J 1 base, with 5 bases left between them. CDR3: CASSYGQNTEAFF. As DNA, the CDR3 is TGTGCCAGCAGTTACGGACAGAACACTGAAGCTTTCTTT.

The rearrangement joins TRBV9 to TRBJ1-3, with D possibly matching TRBD1 (6 bases). The V and J ends lost 3 bases and 0 bases respectively, with 10 bases between them. The CDR3 runs to 15 residues. Per the germline V gene, CDR1 is SGDLS and CDR2 is YYNGEE. The CDR3 spells CASSERQVSGNTIYF. For the CDR3, the DNA is TGTGCCAGCAGCGAGCGACAGGTCTCTGGAAACACCATATATTTT.

The chain links TRBV19 to TRBJ1-1; 8 bases align to TRBD1. V dropped 5 bases and J dropped 4; count of bases not matched to a gene: 6. The germline V gene has CDR1 LNHDA and CDR2 SQIVND (reference sequence). This CDR3 is built from 14 residues. The CDR3 spells CASSATTGATEAFF. The CDR3 DNA is TGTGCCAGTAGTGCAACGACAGGGGCCACTGAAGCTTTCTTT.

This chain links TRBV27 with TRBJ2-7; 13 bases fit TRBD2. This CDR3 has 16 residues. V was clipped by 4 bases and J by 3 bases; unmatched bases: 6. From germline, CDR1 is MNHEY and CDR2 SMNVEV (reference sequence). The CDR3 coding sequence is TGTGCCAGCAGTTCCACCTGGACTAGCGGGAGCTACGAGCAGTACTTC. It encodes CASSSTWTSGSYEQYF.

The chain links TRBV28 to TRBJ1-2, with a tentative D call TRBD1 (6 bases). The V end was cut by 6 bases, the J end by 2 bases, with 22 bases between. Germline V gene sequence: CDR1 MDHEN, CDR2 SYDVKM. CDR3 length equals 17 residues. The CDR3 DNA sequence: TGTGCCAGCAGCTCCCTATTAGGGGGGGCGCTGAACTATGGCTACACCTTC. This gives the protein CASSSLLGGALNYGYTF.

The chain employs TRBV7-9 and TRBJ2-7; maybe TRBD1 (5 bases). V gave up 5 bases and J gave up 3 bases, with 17 bases separating them. The CDR3 is made up of 15 amino acids. Germline V gives CDR1 SEHNR, CDR2 FQNEAQ (reference sequence). The CDR3 DNA reads as TGTGCCAGCAGCCCAGATTGGGCAGGGAACTACGAGCAGTACTTC. This codes for CASSPDWAGNYEQYF.